Detailed here is one TCR beta chain. Its antigen remains unknown. This record comes from a study of monozygotic twins with inflammatory bowel disease. Overall study results and limits: TCRbeta inverse Simpson diversity was decreased in IBD patients versus healthy co-twins.

No sorting of T cells preceded isolation of total RNA from whole blood. The authors made each sample's cDNA in eight separate reactions. Using the 5' RACE reads, TCRdb records one entry per CDR3 protein without DNA. Its table lists just over 300,000 distinct CDR3 sequences. The CDR3 is 14 residues long. Germline CDR1 and CDR2: SQVTM and ANQGSEA. The chain employs TRBV29-1 and TRBJ2-1; there is no DNA to check the TCRdb D call of TRBD2. The sequence was collected from a human donor with ulcerative colitis or Crohn's disease, or a healthy co-twin of an affected twin (not recorded which). The sample was blood. CDR3 amino acids: CSVVTSLGLNEQFF.